This T cell receptor (beta chain) was captured in a study of vaccination and CD4 T cells after COVID-19. About the research overall: Investigators stimulated cells with overlapping spike peptides drawn from SARS-CoV-2, HCoV-NL63, HCoV-OC43 and HCoV-229E.

With the Oncomine TCR Beta short-read assay, DNA from cultured CD4+ T cells was sequenced. TCRdb reanalysed the PCR reads using MiXCR and keeps one entry per CDR3 protein. The data hold about 15,000 distinct CDR3 sequences, with 65% to 85% observed a single time. Sample treatment: roughly ten-day PBMC culture with coronavirus spike peptide pools or control peptides (ViraFEST assay). Positive PCR tests dated from March to December 2020, predating US Alpha, Beta and Delta variants. Turning to this clonotype: Its specificity is not known.

General observations from the study: Convalescent patients displayed a median 86.3% of reactive clones emerging only post-vaccination. Relatively few convalescent patients and no early post-infection timepoints were analyzed.

Sequencing was done on a sample of CD4+ T cells from blood, cultured in vitro. This sequence was found in a human donor who had recovered from COVID-19.

The CDR3 DNA reads TGCAGTGCTCCTCTATTAGCGGGAGGGGAGACCCAGTACTTC. It encodes CSAPLLAGGETQYF. The rearrangement uses TRBV20-1 and TRBJ2-5, with TRBD2 matching over 11 bases. There are 14 residues in the CDR3. With 5 bases clipped from V and 5 bases from J, the junction kept 7 bases outside the gene matches. CDR1 DFQATT and CDR2 SNEGSKA come from the germline V gene (reference sequence).